Below are 32 T cell receptor beta chains sequenced from a single sample in a study of OX40 agonist ivuxolimab in advanced cancers. Some clones are missing from TCRdb's copy, which holds only in-frame ones; the method was immunoSEQ multiplex PCR. The sample lists some 50,000 clones; approximately 79% were seen once. Sequencing was performed on CD4+ or CD8+ T cells sorted from blood, taken in a trial of the OX40 agonist ivuxolimab. These TCRs come from an adult with an advanced solid tumor such as melanoma, head and neck, liver or kidney cancer.

The chain recombines TRBV10-3 with TRBJ1-2; D is possibly TRBD1 (6 bases). Germline loops: CDR1 ENHRY, CDR2 SYGVKD. V was trimmed by 4 bases and J by 4 bases, leaving 10 bases between them. CDR3 size: 13 residues. This chain's CDR3 is CAISAKGGYGYTF. For the CDR3, the DNA is TGTGCCATCAGTGCAAAGGGGGGCTATGGCTACACCTTC.

This clone came up a few times. The chain joins TRBV7-9 to TRBJ1-1, with 8 bases lining up with TRBD1. This CDR3 spans 14 amino acids. The ends lost 2 bases at V and 5 bases at J; junction bases unmatched: 4. Germline values: CDR1 SEHNR, CDR2 FQNEAQ (reference sequence). The DNA of the CDR3 is TGTGCCAGCAGCTTAAACAGGGGGAAGACTGAAGCTTTCTTT. Protein: CASSLNRGKTEAFF.

CDR3 DNA sequence: TGTGCCAGCAGTCCTCAAGCAGATACGCAGTATTTT. Amino acid sequence: CASSPQADTQYF. The chain carries TRBV6-6 and TRBJ2-3; D unclear. CDR1 is MNHNY and CDR2 is SVGAGI in the germline V gene (reference sequence). The CDR3 runs to 12 residues. The V and J ends lost 5 bases and 4 bases respectively, with 7 bases between them.

The V call is TRBV28, the J call TRBJ2-7; possibly TRBD2 for D (6 bases). CDR3 length equals 13 residues. The V gene lost 4 bases and the J gene lost 6 bases, with 13 bases spanning the gap. Per germline, CDR1 MDHEN and CDR2 SYDVKM. The CDR3, as DNA: TGTGCCAGCAGTTGGAGGGCCGTTCGCGAGCAGTACTTC. It translates to CASSWRAVREQYF. The full variable domain, with the rest looked up from reference TRBV28 and TRBJ2-7, is DVKVTQSSRYLVKRTGEKVFLECVQDMDHENMFWYRQDPGLGLRLIYFSYDVKMKEKGDIPEGYSVSREKKERFSLILESASTNQTSMYLCASSWRAVREQYFGPGTRLTVT.

The J gene is TRBJ1-2, the V gene TRBV6-1, with TRBD1 matching 9 bases. Germline CDR1 reads MNHNS; CDR2 reads SASEGT. V was pared by 7 bases and J by 2 bases, with 5 bases of the junction left unmatched. This CDR3 spans 14 amino acids. CDR3 in amino acids: CASTRDRENYGYTF. The CDR3 DNA follows: TGTGCCAGCACCAGGGACAGGGAGAACTATGGCTACACCTTC.

This chain uses TRBV18 with TRBJ2-1, with D maybe TRBD2 (5 bases). The CDR3 is 15 residues long. V gave up 0 bases and J gave up 3 bases, with 9 bases separating them. Germline CDR1 is KGHSH and CDR2 is LQKENI. The CDR3, as DNA: TGTGCCAGCTCACCACCAAGCGGAGTCTACAATGAGCAGTTCTTC. This codes for CASSPPSGVYNEQFF.

The rearrangement uses TRBV2 and TRBJ2-5; 9 bases are a match to TRBD2. Per the germline V gene, CDR1 is SNHLY and CDR2 is FYNNEI. The CDR3 runs to 17 residues. The ends lost 2 bases at V and 3 bases at J; junction bases unmatched: 10. The CDR3 loop reads CASSELGLAGIKETQYF. As DNA, the CDR3 is TGTGCCAGCAGTGAATTAGGGCTAGCGGGAATAAAAGAGACCCAGTACTTC.

The chain carries TRBV7-9 and TRBJ2-2; no definite D call. Trimming took off 1 base at V and 5 bases at J, with 14 bases between the two ends. The CDR3 is 16 residues long. CDR1 and CDR2 from the germline V gene are SEHNR and FQNEAQ (reference sequence). The CDR3 sequence is CASSLGDPLTTGELFF. As DNA, the CDR3 is TGTGCCAGCAGCTTAGGGGATCCCCTCACAACCGGGGAGCTGTTTTTT. Full variable domain (missing parts from reference TRBV7-9 and TRBJ2-2): DTGVSQNPRHKITKRGQNVTFRCDPISEHNRLYWYRQTLGQGPEFLTYFQNEAQLEKSRLLSDRFSAERPKGSFSTLEIQRTEQGDSAMYLCASSLGDPLTTGELFFGEGSRLTVL.

The V gene is TRBV11-2, the J gene TRBJ1-2; 7 bases match TRBD1. With 5 bases clipped from V and 2 bases from J, the junction kept 5 bases outside the gene matches. Germline V gene sequence: CDR1 SGHAT, CDR2 FQNNGV. This CDR3 region has 14 residues. Here the CDR3 DNA reads TGTGCCAGCAGCACGTTACAGGGGAACTATGGCTACACCTTC. Protein product: CASSTLQGNYGYTF.

The chain links TRBV2 to TRBJ1-3; D not resolved. The V gene lost 7 bases and the J gene lost 4 bases, with 5 bases spanning the gap. Per the germline V gene, CDR1 is SNHLY and CDR2 is FYNNEI. This CDR3 comprises 11 residues. The CDR3 loop is CASISGNTIYF. DNA of the CDR3: TGTGCCAGCATTTCGGGAAACACCATATATTTT.

The chain links TRBV5-6 to TRBJ2-2; D call uncertain. V was shortened by 2 bases and J by 2 bases, with 10 bases between the two germline ends. Germline CDR1 is SGHDT and CDR2 is YYEEEE. CDR3 size: 15 residues. In DNA form, the CDR3 reads TGTGCCAGCAGCTTTTCGTTCCTCAACACCGGGGAGCTGTTTTTT. This gives the protein CASSFSFLNTGELFF.

DNA for the CDR3: TGCGCCAGCAGTGAGAACCCTACGGGAGTGACCCAGTACTTC. Amino acids: CASSENPTGVTQYF. The chain recombines TRBV10-1 with TRBJ2-5; TRBD2 is a possible D gene (6 bases). The CDR3 is made up of 14 amino acids. V shed 2 bases and J shed 7 bases, with 14 bases lying between them. Germline values: CDR1 WNHNN, CDR2 SYGVQD (reference sequence).

The genes are TRBV7-2 and TRBJ2-1, with a tentative D call TRBD2 (5 bases). CDR1 and CDR2 (germline): SGHTA, FQGNSA. The CDR3 extends over 13 amino acids. V dropped 5 bases and J dropped 7 bases, with 12 bases sitting between them. CDR3 region: CASSTPRGNEQFF. The CDR3 DNA reads as TGTGCCAGCAGCACACCTCGGGGAAATGAGCAGTTCTTC.

This chain connects TRBV4-3 to TRBJ2-1; 10 bases agree with TRBD2. V was pared by 4 bases and J by 0 bases, with 12 bases of the junction left unmatched. The CDR3 runs 19 residues. The V gene's germline CDR1 is LGHNA and CDR2 YSLEER. DNA for the CDR3: TGCGCCAGCAGCCCACTAGCGGGACCAACCTCCAGCTCCTACAATGAGCAGTTCTTC. This codes for CASSPLAGPTSSSYNEQFF.

This clone was picked up one time. The chain couples TRBV7-9 to TRBJ2-7; 9 nucleotides line up with TRBD2. V lost 2 bases, J lost 4 bases, and 3 bases stayed unmatched. The CDR3 is made up of 14 amino acids. Germline V gene sequence: CDR1 SEHNR, CDR2 FQNEAQ (reference sequence). CDR3 in DNA: TGTGCCAGCAGCTTATCTAGCGGGACTTACGAGCAGTACTTC. Protein sequence: CASSLSSGTYEQYF.

The chain joins TRBV4-3 to TRBJ1-1, with 9 bases identical to TRBD1. Unmatched junction bases numbered 0, after V lost 1 base and J lost 0 bases. This CDR3 has 15 residues. CDR1 and CDR2 (germline): LGHNA, YSLEER. The CDR3 coding sequence is TGCGCCAGCAGCCAAGGGACAGGGGTGAACACTGAAGCTTTCTTT. It yields the protein CASSQGTGVNTEAFF.

This clone appeared once. This chain connects TRBV5-1 to TRBJ2-5, with 8 bases that match TRBD1. Trimming cost V 0 bases and J 5 bases; bases outside gene matches: 9. CDR1 and CDR2 (germline): SGHRS, YFSETQ. This CDR3 is built from 16 residues. The CDR3 loop reads CASSLVTGEENETQYF. The CDR3 nucleotides read TGCGCCAGCAGCTTGGTGACAGGGGAGGAGAACGAGACCCAGTACTTC.

The chain combines TRBV28 with TRBJ1-2; TRBD1 aligns across 9 bases. The CDR3 is 14 amino acids. CDR1 MDHEN and CDR2 SYDVKM come from the germline V gene. V was clipped by 8 bases and J by 7 bases; unmatched bases: 11. The CDR3 region has the DNA TGTGCCAGCGGTTCAGGGACAGGGATTCTTGGCTACACCTTC. It codes for CASGSGTGILGYTF.

The rearrangement joins TRBV28 to TRBJ1-5, with a possible D match to TRBD1 (6 bases). Germline V gene data show CDR1 as MDHEN and CDR2 as SYDVKM. The CDR3 extends over 16 amino acids. V shed 7 bases and J shed 2 bases, with 18 bases lying between them. DNA of the CDR3: TGTGCCAGCACCTCAACGGGCAGGGGAGGCAATCAGCCCCAGCATTTT. Amino acids: CASTSTGRGGNQPQHF.

V gene TRBV2 combines with J gene TRBJ2-7; the D gene could be TRBD1 or TRBD2 (6 bases each). This CDR3 comprises 14 residues. Germline V CDR1 and CDR2: SNHLY, FYNNEI. Trimming pared 4 bases from V and 2 bases from J, leaving 12 bases between. This CDR3 reads CASSVGRDTYEQYF. CDR3 DNA: TGTGCCAGCAGTGTGGGGCGGGACACCTACGAGCAGTACTTC.

The chain employs TRBV27 and TRBJ2-7, with unresolved D. Trimming shortened V by 7 bases and J by 5 bases, and 18 bases separated the two germline ends. CDR1 is MNHEY, CDR2 SMNVEV, per germline (reference sequence). This CDR3 comprises 14 residues. CDR3 DNA: TGTGCCAGCAAAAACCCTCTGAGTATCGACGAGCAGTACTTC. The encoded protein is CASKNPLSIDEQYF.

This clone was detected a few times. The V and J genes are TRBV18 and TRBJ2-7; D is possibly TRBD1 (5 bases). Germline V gene data show CDR1 as KGHSH and CDR2 as LQKENI. The CDR3 has 14 residues. The V end was cut by 3 bases, the J end by 3 bases, with 12 bases between. The CDR3 nucleotides are TGTGCCAGCTCACCGGGGCAGGGAAGCTACGAGCAGTACTTC. Its translation: CASSPGQGSYEQYF. Using reference TRBV18 and TRBJ2-7 for the parts outside the CDR3, the full variable domain is NAGVMQNPRHLVRRRGQEARLRCSPMKGHSHVYWYRQLPEEGLKFMVYLQKENIIDESGMPKERFSAEFPKEGPSILRIQQVVRGDSAAYFCASSPGQGSYEQYFGPGTRLTVT.

Note on this clone: One end of the junction is discordant with germline, which a read error may explain. The chain has TRBV19 and TRBJ1-2; the D is unclear. This CDR3 contains 15 residues. Germline V gene lookup returns CDR1 LNHDA and CDR2 SQIVND (reference sequence). The CDR3 DNA reads TGTGCCAGTAGTACTCAACACCTTACTAATTATGGCTACACCTTC. Encoded protein: CASSTQHLTNYGYTF.

The rearrangement links TRBV6-1 to TRBJ2-7; D is unclear. This CDR3 spans 11 amino acids. With 5 bases removed from V and 7 bases from J, the gap between germline ends came to 9 bases. Germline values: CDR1 MNHNS, CDR2 SASEGT. The CDR3 region is CASSSLGEQYF. The CDR3 DNA reads as TGTGCCAGCAGTTCCCTCGGTGAGCAGTACTTC.

This chain uses TRBV2 with TRBJ2-6; no reliable D call. CDR1 and CDR2 (germline): SNHLY, FYNNEI. The CDR3 totals 13 residues. Trimming shortened V by 6 bases and J by 4 bases, and 7 bases separated the two germline ends. The chain's CDR3 is CASRADGANVLTF. The CDR3 DNA reads TGTGCCAGCAGGGCAGACGGGGCCAACGTCCTGACTTTC.

The rearrangement joins TRBV5-1 to TRBJ2-1; 7 bases align to TRBD1. The germline CDR1 and CDR2 sequences are SGHRS and YFSETQ. V shed 2 bases, J shed 8 bases, and the junction held 4 bases outside the gene matches. The CDR3 sequence is 13 residues long. The CDR3 sequence is CASSLRQGDEQFF. The CDR3 bases are TGCGCCAGCAGCTTAAGACAGGGCGATGAGCAGTTCTTC. Full variable domain (remainder filled in from reference TRBV5-1 and TRBJ2-1): KAGVTQTPRYLIKTRGQQVTLSCSPISGHRSVSWYQQTPGQGLQFLFEYFSETQRNKGNFPGRFSGRQFSNSRSEMNVSTLELGDSALYLCASSLRQGDEQFFGPGTRLTVL.

This sequence joins TRBV10-2 and TRBJ1-1, with a weak D call TRBD1 (5 bases). The CDR3 sequence is 14 residues long. V was pared by 6 bases and J by 3 bases, with 14 bases between. Per the germline V gene, CDR1 is WSHSY and CDR2 is SAAADI. Here the CDR3 reads CASRDGHGDTEAFF. In DNA form, the CDR3 reads TGCGCCAGCAGGGACGGACATGGGGACACTGAAGCTTTCTTT.

V is TRBV11-2 and J is TRBJ1-1, with D uncertain. The ends were cut back, 2 bases at V and 7 bases at J, with 8 bases in the middle. The CDR3 runs to 12 residues. Germline V gene data show CDR1 as SGHAT and CDR2 as FQNNGV. The CDR3 bases are TGTGCCAGCAGCTTATTGGGAAGTGAAGCTTTCTTT. It translates to CASSLLGSEAFF.

The rearrangement uses TRBV5-1 and TRBJ2-7, with 8 bases identical to TRBD2. The CDR3 length is 15 residues. Germline-derived CDR1 and CDR2 are SGHRS and YFSETQ. The trim removed 0 bases at V and 1 base at J, leaving 3 bases unmatched. The CDR3 coding sequence is TGCGCCAGCAGCTTGGAGTCTAGCGGGTCCTACGAGCAGTACTTC. Translated, it gives CASSLESSGSYEQYF.

V and J are TRBV18 and TRBJ1-3; no clear D. The CDR3 sequence is 15 residues long. The germline gives CDR1 KGHSH, CDR2 LQKENI. Deletions cut 4 bases from V and 4 bases from J, with 14 bases between. In DNA, the CDR3 is TGTGCCAGCTCACTCCCAGGTTCCGTCGGAAACACCATATATTTT. This gives the protein CASSLPGSVGNTIYF.

This chain connects TRBV27 to TRBJ2-5; D gene ambiguous. Germline V gene sequence: CDR1 MNHEY, CDR2 SMNVEV (reference sequence). The CDR3 spans 13 residues. V dropped 5 bases and J dropped 0 bases, with 7 bases sitting between them. The CDR3 region has the DNA TGTGCCAGCAGTAATGACAACCAAGAGACCCAGTACTTC. Translation: CASSNDNQETQYF.

This sequence joins TRBV2 and TRBJ2-7, with 7 bases that match TRBD1. The CDR3 loop spans 14 amino acids. The trim removed 8 bases at V and 3 bases at J, leaving 10 bases unmatched. Germline lookup yields CDR1 SNHLY and CDR2 FYNNEI. The CDR3 DNA sequence: TGTGCCAGCGTCCGGACAGGTGAACTCTACGAGCAGTACTTC. Protein product: CASVRTGELYEQYF.